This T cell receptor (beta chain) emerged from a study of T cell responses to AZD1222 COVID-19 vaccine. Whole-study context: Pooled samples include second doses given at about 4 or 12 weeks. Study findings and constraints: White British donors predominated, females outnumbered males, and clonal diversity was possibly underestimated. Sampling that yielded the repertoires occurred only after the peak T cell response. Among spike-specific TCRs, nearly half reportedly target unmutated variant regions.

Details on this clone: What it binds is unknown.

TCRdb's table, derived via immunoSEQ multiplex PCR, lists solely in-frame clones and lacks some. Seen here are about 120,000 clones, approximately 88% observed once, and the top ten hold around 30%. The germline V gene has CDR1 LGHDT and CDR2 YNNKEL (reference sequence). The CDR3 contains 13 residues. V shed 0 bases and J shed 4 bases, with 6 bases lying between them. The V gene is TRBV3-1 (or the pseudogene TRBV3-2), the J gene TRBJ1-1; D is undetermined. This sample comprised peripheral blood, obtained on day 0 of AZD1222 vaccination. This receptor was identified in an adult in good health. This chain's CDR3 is CASSQERSTEAFF. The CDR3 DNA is TGTGCCAGCAGCCAAGAGCGAAGCACTGAAGCTTTCTTT.